The entry that follows covers one T cell receptor (beta chain) sequence. Together with a sample-barcoded 5' primer, a J-beta primer mix was included in a second PCR lasting roughly 7 to 11 cycles. TCRdb reprocessed the 5' RACE reads with MiXCR, giving one entry per CDR3 protein. The repertoire has 1.5 million to 2 million distinct CDR3 sequences, 40% to 55% of them found once; the top ten carry 2.1%. The data originate from a study of blood T cells in healthy people across ages. Germline V gene sequence: CDR1 SGHAT, CDR2 FQDESV (reference sequence). This CDR3 is 15 amino acids long. Each donor gave roughly 9.1 milliliters of peripheral blood.

The rearrangement links TRBV11-1 to TRBJ2-4, with D possibly being TRBD2 (6 bases). Matching the DNA end better, TRBJ2-7 makes the J call doubtful. This clonotype was obtained from a woman aged 40 to 50 in good health. Sequencing used blood. This CDR3 is CASSLGDGGSYEQYF. The CDR3 region has the DNA TGTGCCAGCAGCTTAGGTGACGGGGGCTCCTACGAGCAGTACTTC.